The 5 T cell receptor beta chains presented below share a single source sample, sequenced in a study of T cells in Graves' hyperthyroidism and ophthalmopathy (dated by TCRdb to between 2018 and 2021). The library was obtained by multiplex PCR. TCRdb lists the instrument as Illumina HiSeq 2000. TCR beta CDR3 regions were amplified from RNA transcripts. The TCR CDR3 was subjected to a first round of RT-PCR using the HTBI primer set and the Qiagen OneStep RT-PCR kit. TCRdb's own reprocessing of the public reads used fastp at Q25 and MiXCR and kept productive beta chains. Rows are combined by CDR3 protein, so each entry shows the most common genes and DNA. This sample holds over 450,000 distinct CDR3 sequences; roughly 17% were observed only once. The top ten clones comprise roughly 18% of the sample. Sample: blood. The receptors stem from a woman younger than 30 with Graves' ophthalmopathy.

The genes are TRBV15 and TRBJ2-5; 8 positions match TRBD1. The CDR3 runs 15 residues. The germline gives CDR1 LNHNV, CDR2 YYDKDF (reference sequence). V dropped 0 bases and J dropped 4; count of bases not matched to a gene: 4. CDR3 sequence reads: CATSRDLGQGETQYF. The CDR3 nucleotides are TGTGCCACCAGCAGAGATCTCGGACAGGGAGAGACCCAGTACTTC.

This clonotype was observed a few times. The chain employs TRBV6-1 and TRBJ1-2, with D maybe TRBD1 (5 bases). In germline, CDR1 is MNHNS, CDR2 SASEGT. CDR3 length equals 13 residues. Trimming took 1 base from V and 8 from J, leaving 11 bases between them. The CDR3 loop reads CASSEVGRRGYTF. CDR3 DNA sequence: TGTGCCAGCAGTGAAGTGGGACGTAGGGGCTACACCTTC.

This clonotype came up many times. This sequence joins TRBV11-2 and TRBJ1-4; no reliable D call. Deletions cut 3 bases from V and 7 bases from J, with 6 bases between. Germline-derived CDR1 and CDR2 are SGHAT and FQNNGV. This CDR3 contains 12 residues. In nucleotides, the CDR3 is TGTGCCAGCAGCTTGGAGGGTGAAAAACTGTTTTTT. Its protein is CASSLEGEKLFF.

This clonotype was detected ten times or more. The chain links TRBV11-2 to TRBJ2-3; D is possibly TRBD2 (7 bases). V lost 6 bases and J 2 bases, leaving 18 bases between the germline ends. This CDR3 has 16 residues. Germline CDR1 is SGHAT and CDR2 is FQNNGV. The CDR3 region has the DNA TGTGCCAGCAGTTCGACTAGCTCGGGACACACAGATACGCAGTATTTT. Protein: CASSSTSSGHTDTQYF.

This clonotype was picked up many times. J is TRBJ2-5 and V is TRBV28; TRBD2 is a possible D gene (5 bases). CDR1 and CDR2 (germline): MDHEN, SYDVKM. V shed 1 base and J shed 5 bases, with 20 bases lying between them. The CDR3 has 17 amino acids. CDR3 sequence (DNA): TGTGCCAGCAGTTTATTGACTACCGACTTAGATGAGGAGACCCAGTACTTC. This gives the protein CASSLLTTDLDEETQYF.